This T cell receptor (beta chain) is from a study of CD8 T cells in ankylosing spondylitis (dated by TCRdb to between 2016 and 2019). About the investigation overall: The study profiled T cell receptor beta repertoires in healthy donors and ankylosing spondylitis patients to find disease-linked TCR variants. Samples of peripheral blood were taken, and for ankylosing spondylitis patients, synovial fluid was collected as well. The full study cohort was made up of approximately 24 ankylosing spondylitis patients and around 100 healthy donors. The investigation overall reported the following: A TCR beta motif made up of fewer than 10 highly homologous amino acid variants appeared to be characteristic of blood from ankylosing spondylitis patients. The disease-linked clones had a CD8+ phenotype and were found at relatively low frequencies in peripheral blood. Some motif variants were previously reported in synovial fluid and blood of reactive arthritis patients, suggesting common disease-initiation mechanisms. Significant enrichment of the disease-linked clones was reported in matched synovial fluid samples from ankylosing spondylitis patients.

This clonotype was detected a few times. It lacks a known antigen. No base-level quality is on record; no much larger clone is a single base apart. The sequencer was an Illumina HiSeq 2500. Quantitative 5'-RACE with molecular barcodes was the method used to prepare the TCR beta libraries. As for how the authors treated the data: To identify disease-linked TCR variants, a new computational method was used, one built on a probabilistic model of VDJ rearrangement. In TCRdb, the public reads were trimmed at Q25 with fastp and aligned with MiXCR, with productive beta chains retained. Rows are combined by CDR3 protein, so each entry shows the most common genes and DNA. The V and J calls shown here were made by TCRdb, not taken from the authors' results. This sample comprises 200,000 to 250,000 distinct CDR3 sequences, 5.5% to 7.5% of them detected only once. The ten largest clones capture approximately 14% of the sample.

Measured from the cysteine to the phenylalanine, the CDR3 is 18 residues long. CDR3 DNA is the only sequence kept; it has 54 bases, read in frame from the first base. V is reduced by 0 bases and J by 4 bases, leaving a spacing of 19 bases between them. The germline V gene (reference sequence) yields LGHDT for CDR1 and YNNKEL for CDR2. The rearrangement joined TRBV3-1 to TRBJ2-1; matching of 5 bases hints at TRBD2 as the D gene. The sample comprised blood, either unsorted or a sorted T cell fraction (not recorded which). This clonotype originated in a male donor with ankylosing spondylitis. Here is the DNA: TGTGCCAGCAGCCAAGATCAAACCGGGATCAGCCCGTACAATGAGCAGTTCTTC. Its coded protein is CASSQDQTGISPYNEQFF.